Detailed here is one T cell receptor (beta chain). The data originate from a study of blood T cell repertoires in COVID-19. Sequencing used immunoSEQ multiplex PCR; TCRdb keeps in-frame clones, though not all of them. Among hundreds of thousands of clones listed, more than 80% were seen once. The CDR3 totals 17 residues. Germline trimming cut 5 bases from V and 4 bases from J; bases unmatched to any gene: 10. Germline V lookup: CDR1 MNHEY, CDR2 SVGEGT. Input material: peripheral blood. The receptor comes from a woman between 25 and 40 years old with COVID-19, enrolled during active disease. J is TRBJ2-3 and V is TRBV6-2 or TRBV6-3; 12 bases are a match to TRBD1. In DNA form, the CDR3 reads TGTGCCAGCAGTCACACGGGGACAGGGGGCGGCGCAGATACGCAGTATTTT. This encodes CASSHTGTGGGADTQYF.